This T cell receptor beta chain was recorded in a study of cytomegalovirus exposure and HLA in healthy donors. The germline CDR1 and CDR2 sequences are SEHNR and FQNEAQ (reference sequence). V lost 4 bases to trimming and J lost 5 bases; unmatched junction nucleotides: 9. The CDR3 consists of 15 residues. General study results and limits: Reports credit the classifier with highly specific, highly sensitive diagnosis of cytomegalovirus status. Among the CMV-associated chains, three were confirmed in vitro as specific for CMV antigens. The study listed approximately 170 cytomegalovirus-associated TCR beta chains. What a later analysis showed was that several of the most significant clusters appeared linked to common viral pathogens.

PCR employed 60 Vbeta and 13 Jbeta primers. Libraries were prepared by immunoSEQ multiplex PCR; TCRdb keeps only in-frame clonotypes and omits some of them. The top ten hold roughly 3.1% of the sample, which has 150,000 to 200,000 clones, around 84% seen once. Of note for this clone: Antigen unknown.

The rearrangement uses TRBV7-9 and TRBJ2-5; the match to TRBD1 covers 8 bases. Sequenced material: PBMCs. The receptor's source is a man aged 35-49 years in good health and CMV-seropositive. As DNA, the CDR3 is TGTGCCAGCAGCTATTGGGACAGGCCCTGGGAGACCCAGTACTTC. This sequence encodes CASSYWDRPWETQYF.